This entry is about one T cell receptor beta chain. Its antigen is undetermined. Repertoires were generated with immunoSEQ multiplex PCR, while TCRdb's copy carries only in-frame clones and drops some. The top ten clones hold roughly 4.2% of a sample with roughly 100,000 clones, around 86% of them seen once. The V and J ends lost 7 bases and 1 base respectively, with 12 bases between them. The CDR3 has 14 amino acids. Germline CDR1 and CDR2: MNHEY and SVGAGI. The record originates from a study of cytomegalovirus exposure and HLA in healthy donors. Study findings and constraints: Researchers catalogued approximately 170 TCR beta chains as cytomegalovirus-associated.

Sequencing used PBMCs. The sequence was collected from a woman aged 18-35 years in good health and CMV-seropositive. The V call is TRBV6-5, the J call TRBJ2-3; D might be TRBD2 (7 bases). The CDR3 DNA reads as TGTGCCAGCAAGGGGGGGGGCGGCACAGATACGCAGTATTTT. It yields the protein CASKGGGGTDTQYF.